This T cell receptor beta chain was identified during a study of blood T cells in healthy people across ages. With regard to this clonotype: Antigen: not known.

A second about 7 to 12 cycle PCR used barcoded and J-beta primers. Every molecule of cDNA carried a tag from a template-switch adaptor with 12 random nucleotides. TCRdb redid the calling of the 5' RACE reads with MiXCR, one entry per CDR3 protein. This sample carries over 1,500,000 distinct CDR3 sequences, about two fifths of them seen once, and the ten largest clones take roughly 23%. Overall study results and limits: Long-lived donors exceeded aged donors in naive CD4+ cells and diversity. Among T cells, TCR beta diversity per million cells dropped roughly linearly as age rose.

This receptor was identified in a human donor in good health. The source material was blood.

The CDR3 DNA sequence: TGTGCCAGCAGCCCAACCCGTACCACCAATGAGCAGTTCTTC. Its translation: CASSPTRTTNEQFF. This chain connects TRBV3-1 to TRBJ2-1; no firm D call. Trimming left V 4 bases short and J 6 bases short, with 13 bases between. The CDR3 totals 14 residues. Germline V gives CDR1 LGHDT, CDR2 YNNKEL (reference sequence).